These T cell receptor beta chains were read from a single sample in a study of blood T cell repertoires in COVID-19. Using immunoSEQ multiplex PCR, the repertoire was profiled, and TCRdb retains in-frame clones only, with some absent. The sample contains 190,000 or so clones, 86% of which appear only once. Input material: peripheral blood. The receptor set was obtained from an older woman with acute or convalescent COVID-19. Each CDR3 is given with its conserved first and last residue. A D gene is named only where the DNA matches it firmly. Not every row has a clone size; where given, it reads once, few, many or a size class.

V	size	D	J	CDR3	DNA
TRBV2	-	-	TRBJ2-1	CASSEHGRANEQFF	TGTGCCAGCAGTGAACATGGCAGGGCGAATGAGCAGTTCTTC
TRBV5-5	-	TRBD1	TRBJ1-2	CASSSGTGGGYTF	TGTGCCAGCAGCTCCGGGACAGGGGGTGGCTACACCTTC
TRBV28	once	TRBD1	TRBJ1-2	CASSQGGQGSNYGYTF	TGTGCCAGCAGCCAGGGGGGACAGGGTTCAAACTATGGCTACACCTTC
TRBV5-1	-	-	TRBJ1-6	CASSLRGAENSPLHF	TGCGCCAGCAGTCTAAGGGGCGCGGAAAATTCACCCCTCCACTTT
TRBV11-2	-	TRBD1	TRBJ1-6	CASRTTGDSPLHF	TGTGCCAGCAGAACTACAGGGGACTCACCCCTCCACTTT
TRBV2	-	-	TRBJ2-1	CASSETGGYNEQFF	TGTGCCAGCAGTGAAACAGGTGGCTACAATGAGCAGTTCTTC
TRBV3-1/TRBV3-2	-	TRBD2	TRBJ2-2	CASSRGGASRDTGELFF	TGTGCCAGCAGCCGGGGAGGGGCTAGCAGAGACACCGGGGAGCTGTTTTTT
TRBV5-1	-	-	TRBJ1-5	CASSFGGALEPQHF	TGCGCCAGCAGCTTTGGGGGGGCTCTAGAGCCCCAGCATTTT
TRBV6-5	few	-	TRBJ1-5	CASSYSRGGQPQHF	TGTGCCAGCAGTTACTCGCGGGGCGGTCAGCCCCAGCATTTT
TRBV5-4	once	-	TRBJ2-2	CASSLESNTGELFF	TGTGCCAGCAGCCTTGAGTCTAACACCGGGGAGCTGTTTTTT